This T cell receptor (beta chain) was recovered during a study of OX40 agonist ivuxolimab in advanced cancers. The repertoire was sequenced with immunoSEQ multiplex PCR; TCRdb's copy has only in-frame clones and lacks some. Of about 93,000 clones listed, 90% to 95% were seen once; the top ten hold 0.4% to 0.55%. V lost 5 bases and J lost 11; bases outside the gene matches: 6. The CDR3 totals 13 residues. Per germline, CDR1 MGHDK and CDR2 SYGVNS. The TCR sequence derives from an adult with an advanced solid tumor such as melanoma, head and neck, liver or kidney cancer. Material: CD4+ or CD8+ T cells sorted from blood, obtained in a trial of the OX40 agonist ivuxolimab. The chain links TRBV25-1 to TRBJ1-6; 7 bases line up with TRBD1. CDR3 sequence (DNA): TGTGCCAGCAGTCAGGGGGGGGGTCCACCCCTCCACTTT. As protein: CASSQGGGPPLHF.